The subject of this entry is one TCR beta chain. Its antigen is undetermined. TCRdb used MiXCR to reprocess the reads, holding one entry per CDR3 protein. The data hold around 310,000 distinct CDR3 sequences, with around 29% observed a single time. These data come from a study of T cell repertoires in cytomegalovirus infection. Study-level information: Epitope selection comprised recently identified HLA-C-restricted CMV epitopes and well-studied HLA-B-restricted CMV epitopes. Public TCR beta signatures were indicative of both CMV infection and a matching HLA type.

V lost 0 bases and J lost 7, with 16 bases in between. The CDR3 runs to 15 residues. The germline V gene has CDR1 GTSNPN and CDR2 SVGIG (reference sequence). The sequencing here drew on cultured PBMCs, taken from culture after CMV antigen stimulation. The origin of this receptor is a human donor in good health (CMV status not recorded). Some clones in this sample may be carry-over from other donors' samples. This chain joins TRBV30 and TRBJ2-1, with a possible D match to TRBD2 (6 bases). The CDR3 bases are TGTGCCTGGAGTGTAATCGGGAGCTTTTTAAATGAGCAGTTCTTC. Its translation is CAWSVIGSFLNEQFF.